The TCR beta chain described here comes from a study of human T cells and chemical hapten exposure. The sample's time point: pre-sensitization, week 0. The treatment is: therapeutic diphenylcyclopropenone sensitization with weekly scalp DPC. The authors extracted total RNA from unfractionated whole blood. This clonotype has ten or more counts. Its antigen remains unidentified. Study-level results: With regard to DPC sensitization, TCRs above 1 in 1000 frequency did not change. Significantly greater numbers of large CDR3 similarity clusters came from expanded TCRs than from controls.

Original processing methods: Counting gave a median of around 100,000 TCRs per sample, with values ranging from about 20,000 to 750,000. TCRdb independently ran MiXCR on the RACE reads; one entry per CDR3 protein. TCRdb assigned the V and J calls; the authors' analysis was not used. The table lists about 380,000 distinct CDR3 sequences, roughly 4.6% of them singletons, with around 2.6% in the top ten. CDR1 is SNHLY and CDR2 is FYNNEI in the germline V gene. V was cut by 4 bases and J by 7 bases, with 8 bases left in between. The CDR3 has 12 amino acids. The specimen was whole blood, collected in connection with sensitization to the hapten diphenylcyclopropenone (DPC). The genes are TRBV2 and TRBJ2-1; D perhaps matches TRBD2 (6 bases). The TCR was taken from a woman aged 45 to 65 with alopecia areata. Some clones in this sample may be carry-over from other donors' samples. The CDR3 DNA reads TGTGCCAGCAGTGGACTAGTTAATGAGCAGTTCTTC. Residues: CASSGLVNEQFF.